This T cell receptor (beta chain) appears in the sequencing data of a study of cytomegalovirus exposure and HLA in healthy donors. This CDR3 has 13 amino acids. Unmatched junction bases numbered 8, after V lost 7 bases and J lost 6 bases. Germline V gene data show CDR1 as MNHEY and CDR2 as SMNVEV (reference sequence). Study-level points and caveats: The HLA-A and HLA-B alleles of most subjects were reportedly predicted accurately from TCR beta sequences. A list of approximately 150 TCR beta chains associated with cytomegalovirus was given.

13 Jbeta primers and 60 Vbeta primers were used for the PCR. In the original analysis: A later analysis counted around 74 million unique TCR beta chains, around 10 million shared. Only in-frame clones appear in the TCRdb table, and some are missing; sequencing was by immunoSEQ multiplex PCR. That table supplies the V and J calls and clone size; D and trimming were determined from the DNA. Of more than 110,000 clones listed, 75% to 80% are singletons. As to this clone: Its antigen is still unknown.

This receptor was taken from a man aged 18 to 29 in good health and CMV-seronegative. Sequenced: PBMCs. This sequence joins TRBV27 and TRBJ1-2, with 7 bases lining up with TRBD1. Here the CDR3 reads CASKNRGYDGYTF. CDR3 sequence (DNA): TGTGCCAGCAAAAACAGGGGCTACGATGGCTACACCTTC.